Below, 5 T cell receptor beta chains from the same sample are listed, as sequenced in a study of cytotoxic CD8 clonotypes in ibrutinib-treated CLL. The protocol was immunoSEQ multiplex PCR, while the TCRdb copy is restricted to in-frame clones and leaves out a portion. The sample holds over 250,000 clones, 70% to 80% seen once. The sequenced sample was PBMCs, obtained at disease progression, from a patient treated with ibrutinib. The source of these receptors is a human donor with chronic lymphocytic leukemia.

The genes are TRBV28 and TRBJ1-2, with 8 bases that match TRBD1. The junction had 8 bases not matched to a gene; V was cut back by 2 bases and J by 9 bases. The germline V gene has CDR1 MDHEN and CDR2 SYDVKM. The CDR3 length is 14 residues. This CDR3 reads CASSLGQGAQSYTF. In DNA, the CDR3 is TGTGCCAGCAGTTTAGGGCAGGGGGCGCAGAGCTACACCTTC.

The rearrangement joins TRBV7-9 to TRBJ1-2, with 7 bases fitting TRBD1. Germline V gene sequence: CDR1 SEHNR, CDR2 FQNEAQ (reference sequence). V shed 6 bases, J shed 7 bases, and the junction held 14 bases outside the gene matches. There are 15 residues in the CDR3. CDR3 sequence (DNA): TGTGCCAGCAGTCCCATTATCCAGGGGGTTGGTGGCTACACCTTC. The encoded protein is CASSPIIQGVGGYTF.

This clone came up once. The chain joins TRBV11-2 to TRBJ2-1; 7 positions match TRBD2. This CDR3 region has 13 residues. Germline V gives CDR1 SGHAT, CDR2 FQNNGV. The ends lost 6 bases at V and 8 bases at J; junction bases unmatched: 7. The CDR3 DNA is TGTGCCAGCAGAAAGGGACTATACGATGAGCAGTTCTTC. This translates into CASRKGLYDEQFF.

The CDR3 protein is CASSFWGNEQYF. The CDR3 nucleotides are TGTGCCAGCAGCTTCTGGGGCAACGAGCAGTACTTC. The chain uses TRBV28 and TRBJ2-7, with D perhaps matching TRBD1 (5 bases). V was shortened by 6 bases and J by 5 bases, with 11 bases between the two germline ends. From germline, CDR1 is MDHEN and CDR2 SYDVKM. CDR3 size: 12 residues.

The rearrangement links TRBV7-2 to TRBJ1-2; 9 bases match TRBD1. The germline gives CDR1 SGHTA, CDR2 FQGNSA. With 5 bases clipped from V and 7 bases from J, the junction kept 11 bases outside the gene matches. The CDR3 contains 15 residues. The CDR3 DNA follows: TGTGCCAGCAGCCGCGTAACAGGGGGCGAAAGTGGCTACACCTTC. It codes for CASSRVTGGESGYTF.